This T cell receptor (beta chain) was found in a study of CD8 T cells in ankylosing spondylitis. The CDR3 contains 15 residues. Trimming cost V 1 base and J 6 bases, with 15 bases left between them. The germline V gene has CDR1 MGHRA and CDR2 YSYEKL. TCRdb redid the calling of the 5' RACE reads with MiXCR, one entry per CDR3 protein. The sample shows 230,000 or so distinct CDR3 sequences, about a sixth of them seen only once. The material sequenced was blood, either unsorted or a sorted T cell fraction (not recorded which). The genes are TRBV4-1 and TRBJ1-1, with a possible D match to TRBD1 (5 bases). This receptor was obtained from a male donor with ankylosing spondylitis or in good health (not recorded which). CDR3 DNA: TGCGCCAGCAGCCAAGCCCCCGCAGGGAGGCCTGAAGCTTTCTTT. Protein: CASSQAPAGRPEAFF.